What follows describes a single TCR beta chain. The antigen is undetermined. The data derive from a study of T cell responses to AZD1222 COVID-19 vaccine. Overall study: Timing groups of about 4 and about 12 weeks for second doses were pooled.

The method was immunoSEQ multiplex PCR; TCRdb's version includes in-frame clones alone and lacks a portion of them. The profile shows 130,000 or so clones, about 90% of them singletons. Study-wide results and caveats: Seropositive at baseline were only a handful of AZD1222 recipients. Without day 14 samples, only post-peak T cell repertoires were studied. Clonal diversity was possibly underestimated, and the donors were mostly white British, with more females.

The sequencing used peripheral blood, collected on day 0 of AZD1222 vaccination. The sequence came from an adult in good health.

CDR3 amino acids: CASSEGQVVFQPQHF. CDR3 DNA sequence: TGTGCCAGTAGTGAGGGACAGGTAGTTTTTCAGCCCCAGCATTTT. This chain joins TRBV19 and TRBJ1-5; 8 bases are a match to TRBD1. This CDR3 contains 15 residues. Germline CDR1 reads LNHDA; CDR2 reads SQIVND (reference sequence). The J segment lost 6 bases and the V segment lost 5 bases, leaving 9 bases of the junction unmatched.